This TCR beta chain was sequenced in a study of T cells in Graves' hyperthyroidism and ophthalmopathy. Broader study findings: Classification by a 13 V-J model distinguished ophthalmopathy from stable hyperthyroidism. Blood samples included most of the expanded thyroid clonotypes exceeding 0.001.

CDR3 size: 14 residues. Trimming removed 8 bases from V and 5 bases from J, with 15 bases in between. CDR1 and CDR2 from the germline V gene are LNHNV and YYDKDF (reference sequence). This clonotype was found many times. Its antigen is unknown. RNA transcripts provided the source from which TCR beta CDR3 regions were amplified. TCR CDR3 underwent first-round RT-PCR with the HTBI primer set. TCRdb re-called the multiplex PCR reads with MiXCR, one entry per CDR3 protein. Of 350,000 or so distinct CDR3 sequences in the sample, around a sixth were seen once. The sequencing input was blood. This chain connects TRBV15 to TRBJ1-4; no definite D call. The clonotype was recovered from a woman aged 40 to 50 with Graves' ophthalmopathy. The CDR3 sequence is CATGRESFNEKLFF. In nucleotides, the CDR3 is TGTGCCACCGGGCGGGAATCCTTCAATGAAAAACTGTTTTTT.